A single sample is the source of the 21 T cell receptor beta chains below, sequenced in a study of T cell responses to AZD1222 COVID-19 vaccine (dated by TCRdb to the early 2020s). This sample's time point label indicates: baseline before first vaccination. The library was produced with the immunoSEQ multiplex PCR assay. The clones in this table, taken by TCRdb from immuneACCESS, are in-frame only. Not every clone is retained; where verified, under half of the shortfall comes from an unresolved V gene, and the cause of the rest is unknown. Present in this sample are about 130,000 clones, 93% of which were seen just once. Jointly, the top ten make up around 3.3% of the sample. Sample: peripheral blood, taken on day 0 of AZD1222 vaccination. Receptors were obtained from an adult in good health.

The CDR3 loop reads CASSPGAGGNYGYTF. CDR3 bases: TGTGCCAGCAGTCCTGGTGCAGGGGGGAACTATGGCTACACCTTC. The rearrangement uses TRBV28 and TRBJ1-2, with 7 positions matching TRBD1. This CDR3 is 15 amino acids long. Germline-derived CDR1 and CDR2 are MDHEN and SYDVKM. V was clipped by 5 bases and J by 2 bases; unmatched bases: 8.

The chain is built from TRBV28 and TRBJ1-6; D is undetermined. The CDR3 loop spans 15 amino acids. Trimming pared 5 bases from V and 7 bases from J, leaving 15 bases between. In germline, CDR1 is MDHEN, CDR2 SYDVKM. CDR3 DNA: TGTGCCAGCAGTACCCTGGGAATCGGGAATTCACCCCTCCACTTT. It yields the protein CASSTLGIGNSPLHF.

The chain combines TRBV5-1 with TRBJ1-1; D gene uncertain. Trimming cost V 0 bases and J 1 base, with 7 bases left between them. This CDR3 is 14 amino acids long. Germline assignment: CDR1 SGHRS and CDR2 YFSETQ. CDR3 residues: CASSLDPGNTEAFF. The CDR3, as DNA: TGCGCCAGCAGCTTGGATCCGGGGAACACTGAAGCTTTCTTT.

The CDR3: CASSLAGTSGIGEQFF. In DNA, the CDR3 is TGCGCCAGCAGCTTGGCCGGGACTAGCGGGATAGGTGAGCAGTTCTTC. J is TRBJ2-1 and V is TRBV5-1, with TRBD2 identical over 13 bases. The CDR3 runs to 16 residues. CDR1 and CDR2 (germline): SGHRS, YFSETQ. Trimming took 0 bases from V and 9 from J; bases not matched to a gene: 6. Variable domain in full (rest from reference TRBV5-1 and TRBJ2-1): KAGVTQTPRYLIKTRGQQVTLSCSPISGHRSVSWYQQTPGQGLQFLFEYFSETQRNKGNFPGRFSGRQFSNSRSEMNVSTLELGDSALYLCASSLAGTSGIGEQFFGPGTRLTVL.

The J gene is TRBJ1-2, the V gene TRBV28; D is perhaps TRBD1 (5 bases). The CDR3 totals 17 residues. CDR1 MDHEN and CDR2 SYDVKM come from the germline V gene. V was cut by 6 bases and J by 2 bases, with 22 bases left in between. The CDR3 spells CASSRLRVDNRNYGYTF. The CDR3 nucleotides read TGTGCCAGCAGCCGTTTAAGGGTGGACAACAGAAACTATGGCTACACCTTC.

This chain joins TRBV4-2 and TRBJ1-5, with 8 nucleotides matching TRBD1. J was trimmed by 12 bases and V by 3 bases; bases with no gene match: 10. Germline lookup yields CDR1 LGHNA and CDR2 YNFKEQ. This CDR3 region has 14 residues. In DNA, the CDR3 is TGTGCCAGCAGCCAGGGTGGACAGGGTGATCACCAGCATTTT. Its translation is CASSQGGQGDHQHF.

The gene calls are TRBV9 and TRBJ2-5, with D possibly being TRBD1 or TRBD2 (6 bases each). CDR3 length: 17 residues. The germline V gene encodes CDR1 SGDLS and CDR2 YYNGEE. The V end lost 4 bases, the J end lost 3 bases, and 22 bases lay between the germline ends. The CDR3 DNA reads TGTGCCAGCAGCCTGGGACACCAAATCGGAGGGAAAGAGACCCAGTACTTC. Translated: CASSLGHQIGGKETQYF.

This clone is a singleton in its sample. The rearrangement joins TRBV7-6 to TRBJ2-2, with TRBD1 identical over 9 bases. V lost 5 bases and J lost 4; bases outside the gene matches: 8. The CDR3 contains 16 residues. Germline V gene data show CDR1 as SGHVS and CDR2 as FNYEAQ. CDR3 in DNA: TGTGCCAGCAGCCTACGGACAGGGGTGGCCACCGGGGAGCTGTTTTTT. This encodes CASSLRTGVATGELFF. Based on the CDR3 plus reference TRBV7-6 and TRBJ2-2, the full variable domain is GAGVSQSPRYKVTKRGQDVALRCDPISGHVSLYWYRQALGQGPEFLTYFNYEAQQDKSGLPNDRFSAERPEGSISTLTIQRTEQRDSAMYRCASSLRTGVATGELFFGEGSRLTVL.

Concerning this clone itself: Distinct nucleotide sequences in the sample also encode this CDR3. The CDR3 loop is CASTGTSGTGELFF. In DNA, the CDR3 is TGCGCCAGCACCGGGACTAGCGGCACTGGGGAGCTGTTTTTT. The chain employs TRBV5-1 and TRBJ2-2, with 11 bases lining up with TRBD2. The V and J ends lost 6 bases and 8 bases, in that order; junction bases with no gene match: 6. This CDR3 spans 14 amino acids. Germline V lookup: CDR1 SGHRS, CDR2 YFSETQ.

V and J are TRBV5-1 and TRBJ2-3; no clear D. CDR1 SGHRS and CDR2 YFSETQ come from the germline V gene. The CDR3 runs 14 residues. V shed 4 bases and J shed 2 bases, with 11 bases lying between them. The CDR3 region has the DNA TGCGCCAGCAGCCGGGTGGCGGACACAGATACGCAGTATTTT. The encoded protein is CASSRVADTDTQYF.

The chain employs TRBV6-5 and TRBJ2-1; 9 nucleotides line up with TRBD2. Germline V lookup: CDR1 MNHEY, CDR2 SVGAGI. The CDR3 is made up of 16 amino acids. V lost 3 bases and J lost 4; bases outside the gene matches: 7. The CDR3 sequence is CASSYRGRAIYNEQFF. The DNA for the CDR3 is TGTGCCAGCAGTTATCGCGGGAGGGCGATTTACAATGAGCAGTTCTTC.

This clone was seen once. The rearrangement links TRBV7-2 to TRBJ2-3; 8 bases fit TRBD2. The CDR3 loop spans 15 amino acids. CDR1 and CDR2 (germline): SGHTA, FQGNSA. The junction had 8 bases not matched to a gene; V was cut back by 5 bases and J by 4 bases. In nucleotides, the CDR3 is TGTGCCAGCAGCGCACCTACTAGCGGAGCAGATACGCAGTATTTT. Translating it yields CASSAPTSGADTQYF.

CDR3 nucleotide sequence: TGTGCCAGCAGCCAATCACGGACAGGGGTTGAAGCTTTCTTT. Translated, it gives CASSQSRTGVEAFF. The rearrangement uses TRBV4-2 and TRBJ1-1; 9 bases match TRBD1. CDR3 size: 14 residues. V dropped 2 bases and J dropped 7; count of bases not matched to a gene: 5. Germline lookup yields CDR1 LGHNA and CDR2 YNFKEQ.

CDR3 protein: CATSSYRQGTDTQYF. Written as DNA, the CDR3 is TGTGCCACCAGCAGCTATCGACAGGGCACAGATACGCAGTATTTT. J is TRBJ2-3 and V is TRBV15, with D possibly matching TRBD1 (6 bases). V lost 3 bases, J lost 1 base, and 11 bases lay in between. The CDR3 has 15 amino acids. The germline CDR1 and CDR2 sequences are LNHNV and YYDKDF (reference sequence).

The chain recombines TRBV6-2 or TRBV6-3 with TRBJ2-2; the D gene is possibly TRBD1 (6 bases). V lost 5 bases and J lost 4, with 14 bases in between. Looked up from germline, CDR1 is MNHEY and CDR2 is SVGEGT. The CDR3 totals 15 residues. As DNA, the CDR3 is TGTGCCAGCAGTAACGACAGGTACCTCACCGGGGAGCTGTTTTTT. Encoded protein: CASSNDRYLTGELFF.

This clone was seen just once. J is TRBJ1-4 and V is TRBV11-3; D not resolved. CDR1 and CDR2 (germline): SGHNT, YENEEA. The CDR3 is 14 residues long. V was shortened by 4 bases and J by 0 bases, with 6 bases between the two germline ends. CDR3 loop: CASSSDSTNEKLFF. The CDR3 DNA follows: TGTGCCAGCAGCTCCGATTCAACTAATGAAAAACTGTTTTTT.

This clone appeared a single time. This chain uses TRBV9 with TRBJ2-2; D uncertain. The CDR3 is made up of 14 amino acids. Germline V CDR1 and CDR2: SGDLS, YYNGEE. Trimming stripped 0 bases from V and 6 bases from J, with 9 bases between. CDR3 sequence reads: CASSVAPDAGELFF. CDR3 DNA sequence: TGTGCCAGCAGCGTAGCTCCGGACGCCGGGGAGCTGTTTTTT. Combining the CDR3 with reference TRBV9 and TRBJ2-2 gives the whole variable domain DSGVTQTPKHLITATGQRVTLRCSPRSGDLSVYWYQQSLDQGLQFLIQYYNGEERAKGNILERFSAQQFPDLHSELNLSSLELGDSALYFCASSVAPDAGELFFGEGSRLTVL.

Remarks on this clone: This sample also contains other DNA sequences that code for the same CDR3. DNA of the CDR3: TGTGCCAGCAGCTCGGGACGGAACACTGAAGCTTTCTTT. It yields the protein CASSSGRNTEAFF. The V gene is TRBV11-2, the J gene TRBJ1-1; D possibly corresponds to TRBD1 (5 bases). There are 13 residues in the CDR3. Germline loops: CDR1 SGHAT, CDR2 FQNNGV. Trimming cost V 4 bases and J 1 base, with 7 bases left between them.

The chain uses TRBV4-1 and TRBJ1-3; TRBD1 agrees at 8 bases. This CDR3 has 13 amino acids. The germline gives CDR1 MGHRA, CDR2 YSYEKL. V was pared by 5 bases and J by 4 bases, with 1 base of the junction left unmatched. CDR3 loop: CASSGQGGNTIYF. The DNA for the CDR3 is TGCGCCAGCAGCGGACAGGGCGGAAACACCATATATTTT.

The V and J genes are TRBV7-3 and TRBJ2-3, with 8 bases identical to TRBD2. CDR1 SGHTA and CDR2 FQGTGA come from the germline V gene. V lost 1 base, J lost 4 bases, and 7 bases stayed unmatched. The CDR3 sequence is 16 residues long. The CDR3 DNA is TGTGCCAGCAGCTTAATTAGTCGGGGGGGCGCAGATACGCAGTATTTT. It yields the protein CASSLISRGGADTQYF.

The chain links TRBV6-4 to TRBJ2-2; possibly TRBD1 for D (5 bases). The CDR3 has 14 amino acids. Germline CDR1 reads MRHNA; CDR2 reads SNTAGT. The V end was cut by 8 bases, the J end by 0 bases, with 10 bases between. The CDR3 spells CASRQSPNTGELFF. The CDR3, as DNA: TGTGCCAGCCGACAGTCTCCGAACACCGGGGAGCTGTTTTTT.